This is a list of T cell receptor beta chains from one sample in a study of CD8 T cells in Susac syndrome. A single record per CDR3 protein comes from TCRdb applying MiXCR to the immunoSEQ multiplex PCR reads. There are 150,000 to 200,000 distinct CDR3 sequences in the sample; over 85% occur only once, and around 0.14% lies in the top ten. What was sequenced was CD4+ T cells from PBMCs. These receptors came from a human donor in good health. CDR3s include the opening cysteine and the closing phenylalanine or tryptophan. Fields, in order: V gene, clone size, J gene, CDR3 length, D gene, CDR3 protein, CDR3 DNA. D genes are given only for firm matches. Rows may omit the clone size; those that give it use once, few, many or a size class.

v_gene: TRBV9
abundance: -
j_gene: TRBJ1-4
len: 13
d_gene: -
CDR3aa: CASSVGKGEKLFF
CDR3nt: TGTGCCAGCAGTGTAGGGAAAGGTGAAAAACTGTTTTTT

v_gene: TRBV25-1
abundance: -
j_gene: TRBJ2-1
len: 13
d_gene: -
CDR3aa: CASSGQSNNEQFF
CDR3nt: TGTGCCAGCAGTGGACAGTCCAACAATGAGCAGTTCTTC

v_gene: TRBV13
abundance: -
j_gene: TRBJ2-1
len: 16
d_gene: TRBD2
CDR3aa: CASSFLPAGRGNEQFF
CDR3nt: TGTGCCAGCAGCTTTCTACCAGCGGGGAGAGGCAATGAGCAGTTCTTC

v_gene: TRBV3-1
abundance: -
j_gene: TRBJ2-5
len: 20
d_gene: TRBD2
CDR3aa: CASSQDPLRTLAGGRETQYF
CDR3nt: TGTGCCAGCAGCCAAGATCCCCTTAGGACTCTAGCGGGGGGCCGGGAGACCCAGTACTTC

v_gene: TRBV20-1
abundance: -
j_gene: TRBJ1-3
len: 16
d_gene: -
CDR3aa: CSALEGEGVSGNTIYF
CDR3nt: TGCAGTGCTCTCGAGGGGGAGGGCGTCTCTGGAAACACCATATATTTT

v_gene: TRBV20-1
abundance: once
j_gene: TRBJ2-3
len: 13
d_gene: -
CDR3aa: CSARSPGADTQYF
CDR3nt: TGCAGTGCTAGGTCGCCAGGGGCAGATACGCAGTATTTT

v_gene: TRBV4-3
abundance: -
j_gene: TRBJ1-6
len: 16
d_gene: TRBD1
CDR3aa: CASSQAPRGNNSPLHF
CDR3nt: TGCGCCAGCAGCCAAGCCCCCAGGGGGAATAATTCACCCCTCCACTTT

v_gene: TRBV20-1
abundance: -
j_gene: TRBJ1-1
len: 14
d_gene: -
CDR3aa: CSARDFGVGTEAFF
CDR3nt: TGCAGTGCTAGAGATTTTGGAGTCGGCACTGAAGCTTTCTTT

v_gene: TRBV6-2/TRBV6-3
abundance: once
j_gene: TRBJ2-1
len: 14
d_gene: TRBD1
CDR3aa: CASMDRSPSNEQFF
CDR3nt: TGTGCCAGCATGGACAGGTCCCCCTCGAATGAGCAGTTCTTC

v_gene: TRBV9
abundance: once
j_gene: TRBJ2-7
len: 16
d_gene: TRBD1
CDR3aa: CASSAGQGPMGYEQYF
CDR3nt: TGTGCCAGCAGCGCCGGACAGGGGCCCATGGGCTACGAGCAGTACTTC